These 8 T cell receptor beta chains were sequenced from one sample in a study of response to subunit inactivated influenza vaccine. From the RT-PCR reads, TCRdb called clonotypes with MiXCR, one entry per CDR3 protein. The repertoire holds fewer than 550,000 distinct CDR3 sequences, about 25% seen once, with under 2.5% in the top ten. This specimen consisted of CD4+ T cells sorted from PBMCs, obtained around 5 days after vaccination. The receptor source for this set is a man over 45 who received an inactivated influenza vaccine.

V gene TRBV25-1 combines with J gene TRBJ2-7, with TRBD2 matching 10 bases. The V gene end was trimmed by 6 bases and the J gene end by 1 base; junction bases not matched to a gene: 0. This CDR3 has 13 amino acids. Looked up from germline, CDR1 is MGHDK and CDR2 is SYGVNS. The CDR3 DNA reads TGTGCCAGCAGACTAGCGGGGTCCTACGAGCAGTACTTC. Encoded protein: CASRLAGSYEQYF.

V and J are TRBV20-1 and TRBJ2-1; D is ambiguous. The CDR3 totals 15 residues. The V end lost 0 bases, the J end lost 3 bases, and 12 bases lay between the germline ends. CDR1 is DFQATT, CDR2 SNEGSKA, per germline (reference sequence). The CDR3 DNA reads TGCAGTGCTAGAGATGAAGCGATCGTCTACAATGAGCAGTTCTTC. It yields the protein CSARDEAIVYNEQFF.

The chain employs TRBV3-1 and TRBJ2-5, with D unresolved. CDR3 length: 13 residues. The germline V and J ends were trimmed by 2 bases and 4 bases, with 8 bases remaining between them. In germline, CDR1 is LGHDT, CDR2 YNNKEL (reference sequence). CDR3 sequence reads: CASSQNPRETQYF. In nucleotides, the CDR3 is TGTGCCAGCAGCCAAAACCCGAGAGAGACCCAGTACTTC.

This clonotype was counted between two and nine times. The chain recombines TRBV7-3 with TRBJ2-1, with D perhaps TRBD2 (7 bases). V gave up 0 bases and J gave up 2 bases, with 11 bases separating them. Germline loops: CDR1 SGHTA, CDR2 FQGTGA. The CDR3 length is 16 residues. The CDR3 sequence is CASSLTGGGAYNEQFF. CDR3 sequence (DNA): TGTGCCAGCAGCTTAACGGGAGGGGGAGCCTACAATGAGCAGTTCTTC.

The V gene is TRBV7-8, the J gene TRBJ1-5; 8 bases fit TRBD1. V shed 5 bases, J shed 5 bases, and the junction held 14 bases outside the gene matches. The CDR3 is made up of 17 amino acids. The germline V gene encodes CDR1 SGHVS and CDR2 FQNEAQ. The CDR3 loop is CASSNPRGQGRYQPQHF. The CDR3, as DNA: TGTGCCAGCAGCAACCCTCGCGGACAGGGACGTTATCAGCCCCAGCATTTT.

The rearrangement joins TRBV7-8 to TRBJ2-2; 10 bases match TRBD1. V gave up 6 bases and J gave up 7 bases; unmatched junction bases: 8. The CDR3 has 15 amino acids. CDR1 is SGHVS and CDR2 is FQNEAQ in the germline V gene. In DNA, the CDR3 is TGTGCCAGCAGACGTGACAGGGGGCAGAGCGGGGAGCTGTTTTTT. This sequence encodes CASRRDRGQSGELFF.

The rearrangement uses TRBV7-2 and TRBJ2-4; TRBD1 agrees at 9 bases. CDR1 is SGHTA, CDR2 FQGNSA, per germline. This CDR3 has 14 residues. J lost 8 bases, V lost 5 bases, and 7 bases had no gene match. CDR3 amino acids: CASSIGTGSDIQYF. The CDR3 nucleotides read TGTGCCAGCAGCATAGGGACAGGGAGCGACATTCAGTACTTC.

This clonotype was picked up a small number of times. The V call is TRBV11-2, the J call TRBJ2-2; possible D gene TRBD1, 5 bases. The length of the CDR3 is 13 residues. The V end was cut by 4 bases, the J end by 5 bases, with 8 bases between. Germline V lookup: CDR1 SGHAT, CDR2 FQNNGV. In DNA form, the CDR3 reads TGTGCCAGCAGCTCCAGGGCTACCGGGGAGCTGTTTTTT. Translating gives CASSSRATGELFF. Variable domain in full (rest from reference TRBV11-2 and TRBJ2-2): EAGVAQSPRYKIIEKRQSVAFWCNPISGHATLYWYQQILGQGPKLLIQFQNNGVVDDSQLPKDRFSAERLKGVDSTLKIQPAKLEDSAVYLCASSSRATGELFFGEGSRLTVL.